This TCR beta chain was retrieved from a study of blood T cell repertoires in COVID-19. Methods used by the authors: Reference gene primer amplification in the assay estimated nucleated cell counts. Generated by immunoSEQ multiplex PCR, the TCRdb table keeps only in-frame clones and is missing some. V, J and clone size are those of that table, while D and trimming were read from the DNA. Among hundreds of thousands of clones listed, around four fifths were seen once. This clone was found a few times. Germline CDR1 is MGHRA and CDR2 is YSYEKL. This CDR3 is 14 amino acids long. Unmatched junction bases numbered 5, after V lost 6 bases and J lost 5 bases.

The sequence was collected from a woman aged 80 or over with active or convalescent COVID-19. Sequencing was performed on peripheral blood. V and J are TRBV4-1 and TRBJ1-3; 9 bases align to TRBD1. CDR3 in amino acids: CASSPTGGRNTIYF. CDR3 coding DNA: TGCGCCAGCAGTCCGACAGGGGGAAGAAACACCATATATTTT.